The text below deals with one T cell receptor beta chain. The entry originates in a study of cytomegalovirus exposure and HLA in healthy donors. This CDR3 contains 12 residues. Germline V gene data show CDR1 as SGDLS and CDR2 as YYNGEE. Between the trimmed V and J ends, which lost 3 bases and 4 bases, there was a span of 6 bases. PCR primers comprised 60 Vbeta and 13 Jbeta primers. Using immunoSEQ multiplex PCR, the repertoire was profiled, and TCRdb retains in-frame clones only, with some absent. The table lists about 200,000 clones, approximately 80% of them singletons. The sequenced material came from PBMCs. This sequence joins TRBV9 and TRBJ2-3, with D possibly matching TRBD2 (6 bases). This TCR came from a boy aged 2 to 10 in good health and CMV-seronegative. The CDR3 here is CASSGLADTQYF. For the CDR3, the DNA is TGTGCCAGCAGCGGACTAGCAGATACGCAGTATTTT.